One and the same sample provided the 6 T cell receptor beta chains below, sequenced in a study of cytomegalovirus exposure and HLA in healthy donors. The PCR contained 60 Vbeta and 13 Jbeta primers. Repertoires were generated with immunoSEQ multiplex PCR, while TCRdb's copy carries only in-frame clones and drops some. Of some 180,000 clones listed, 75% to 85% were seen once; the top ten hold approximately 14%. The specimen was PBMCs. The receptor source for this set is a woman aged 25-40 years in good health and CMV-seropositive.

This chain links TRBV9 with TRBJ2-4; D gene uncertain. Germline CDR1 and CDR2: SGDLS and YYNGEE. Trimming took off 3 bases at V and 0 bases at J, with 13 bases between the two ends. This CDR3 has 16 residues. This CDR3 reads CASSASATLAKNIQYF. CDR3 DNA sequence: TGTGCCAGCAGCGCTTCTGCTACGCTAGCCAAAAACATTCAGTACTTC.

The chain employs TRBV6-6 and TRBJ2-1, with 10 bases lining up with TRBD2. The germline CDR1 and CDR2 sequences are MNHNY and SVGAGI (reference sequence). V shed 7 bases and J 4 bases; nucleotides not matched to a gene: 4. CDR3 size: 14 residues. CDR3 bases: TGTGCCAGCACTAGCGGGAGTGGGTACAATGAGCAGTTCTTC. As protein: CASTSGSGYNEQFF.

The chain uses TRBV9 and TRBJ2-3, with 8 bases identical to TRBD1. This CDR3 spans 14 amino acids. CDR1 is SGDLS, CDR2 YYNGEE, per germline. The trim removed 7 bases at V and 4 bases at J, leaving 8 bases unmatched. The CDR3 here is CASGQGAPSDTQYF. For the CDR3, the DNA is TGTGCCAGCGGCCAGGGGGCGCCATCAGATACGCAGTATTTT.

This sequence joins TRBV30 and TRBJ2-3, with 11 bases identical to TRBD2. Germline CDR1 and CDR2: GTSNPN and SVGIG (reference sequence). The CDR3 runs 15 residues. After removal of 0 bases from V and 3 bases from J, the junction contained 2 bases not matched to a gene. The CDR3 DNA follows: TGTGCCTGGAGTGTTCGGACTAGCGGGACAGATACGCAGTATTTT. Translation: CAWSVRTSGTDTQYF. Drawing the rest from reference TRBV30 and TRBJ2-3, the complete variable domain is SQTIHQWPATLVQPVGSPLSLECTVEGTSNPNLYWYRQAAGRGLQLLFYSVGIGQISSEVPQNLSASRPQDRQFILSSKKLLLSDSGFYLCAWSVRTSGTDTQYFGPGTRLTVL.

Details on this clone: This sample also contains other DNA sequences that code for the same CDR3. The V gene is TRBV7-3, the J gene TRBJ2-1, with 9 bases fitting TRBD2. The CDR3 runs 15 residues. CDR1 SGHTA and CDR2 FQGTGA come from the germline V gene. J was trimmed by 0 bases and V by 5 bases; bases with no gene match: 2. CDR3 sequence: CASSLRGGSYNEQFF. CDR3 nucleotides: TGTGCCAGCAGCCTGCGGGGGGGCTCCTACAATGAGCAGTTCTTC.

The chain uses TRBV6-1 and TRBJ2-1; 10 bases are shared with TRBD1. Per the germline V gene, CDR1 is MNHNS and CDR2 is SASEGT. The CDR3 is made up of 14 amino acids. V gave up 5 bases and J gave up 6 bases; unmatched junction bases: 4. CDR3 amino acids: CASSSWDRGNEQFF. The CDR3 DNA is TGTGCCAGCAGTTCCTGGGACAGGGGCAATGAGCAGTTCTTC.